A selection of T cell receptor beta chains follows, all from one sample in a study of blood T cell repertoires in COVID-19. Sequenced by immunoSEQ multiplex PCR; TCRdb stores in-frame clones only, minus some. The sample contains approximately 300,000 clones, 90% of which appear only once. The sample taken for sequencing was PBMCs or T cells enriched from blood (not recorded which). These receptor sequences come from a woman in her 30s who had been exposed to COVID-19. Each CDR3 is given with its conserved first and last residue. A D gene is named only where the DNA matches it firmly. Part of the rows lack a size; the others show once, few, many or a class for expanded clones.

clone size	J gene	V gene	D gene	CDR3 DNA	CDR3 protein
-	TRBJ2-5	TRBV28	-	TGTGCCAGCAGTTTCGTGGAGGAGACCCAGTACTTC	CASSFVEETQYF
-	TRBJ1-2	TRBV3-1/TRBV3-2	TRBD1	TGTGCCAGCAGCCAAGACGCGGGACAGGGAAGGGTAGGCTACACCTTC	CASSQDAGQGRVGYTF
-	TRBJ1-6	TRBV18	-	TGTGCCAGCTCACCCGAGGTCTCCTATAATTCACCCCTCCACTTT	CASSPEVSYNSPLHF
-	TRBJ2-7	TRBV7-2	-	TGTGCCAGCAGTCCAGACGGGGACAACGAAGACTACGAGCAGTACTTC	CASSPDGDNEDYEQYF
once	TRBJ1-2	TRBV30	-	TGTGCCTGGAGTGTCTCCTATGGCTACACCTTC	CAWSVSYGYTF
once	TRBJ1-1	TRBV5-5	TRBD1	TGTGCCAGCAGCTCTTACAGGGGGGTCGGCACTGAAGCTTTCTTT	CASSSYRGVGTEAFF
-	TRBJ1-3	TRBV5-1	-	TGCGCCAGCAGCCAAACAGGGAGGGTAAACACCATATATTTT	CASSQTGRVNTIYF
-	TRBJ1-1	TRBV3-1/TRBV3-2	-	TGTGCCAGCAGCCAAGCCAAGACACGCGCTGAAGCTTTCTTT	CASSQAKTRAEAFF
-	TRBJ1-2	TRBV7-2	TRBD1	TGTGCCAGCAGCTTAGGAGGGACAGGGGGGGTTTATGGCTACACCTTC	CASSLGGTGGVYGYTF
-	TRBJ1-2	TRBV6-5	TRBD1	TGTGCCAGCAGTTCAGGACAGGAAACTAACTATGGCTACACCTTC	CASSSGQETNYGYTF
-	TRBJ1-5	TRBV30	TRBD1	TGTGCCTGGAGTGGGAGACAGGGGATCAATCAGCCCCAGCATTTT	CAWSGRQGINQPQHF
-	TRBJ2-5	TRBV11-2	-	TGTGCCAGCAGCCCAGGATACCAAGAGACCCAGTACTTC	CASSPGYQETQYF
-	TRBJ2-7	TRBV19	-	TGTGCCAGTAGTAGCGGAAACGAGCAGTACTTC	CASSSGNEQYF
few	TRBJ1-5	TRBV19	TRBD1	TGTGCCAGTAGTGCTCGGACAGGGGCCAATCAGCCCCAGCATTTT	CASSARTGANQPQHF
-	TRBJ2-5	TRBV4-3	TRBD2	TGCGCCAGCAGCCAAGATCTACTAGCGGGGAGAGAGACCCAGTACTTC	CASSQDLLAGRETQYF
-	TRBJ1-1	TRBV4-3	TRBD1	TGCGCCAGCAGCCAAGGACAGGGATTCTGGGGTGAAGCTTTCTTT	CASSQGQGFWGEAFF
-	TRBJ1-2	TRBV2	TRBD1	TGTGCCAGCACCCCCCGGGACAGTCTTTATGGCTACACCTTC	CASTPRDSLYGYTF
-	TRBJ1-2	TRBV28	TRBD1	TGTGCCAGCAGTTCCGGACAGGAGACTTACTATGGCTACACCTTC	CASSSGQETYYGYTF
-	TRBJ1-6	TRBV5-8	TRBD1	TGTGCCAGCAGCTCGCCCGACGGACAGGGGTATTCACCCCTCCACTTT	CASSSPDGQGYSPLHF
once	TRBJ2-5	TRBV11-2	TRBD1	TGTGCCAGCAGCTTAGGGGGACAGGGTGCGGAGACCCAGTACTTC	CASSLGGQGAETQYF
-	TRBJ2-1	TRBV13	TRBD1	TGTGCCAGCAGCACAAGGACAGGCCACAAGCAGTTCTTC	CASSTRTGHKQFF
-	TRBJ2-7	TRBV4-1	TRBD1	TGCGCCAGCAGCGAGGAATCCGGGACAGACCTAGAGCAGTACTTC	CASSEESGTDLEQYF
-	TRBJ2-5	TRBV5-1	-	TGCGCCAGCACCGTCCAGGGGAGTGAGACCCAGTACTTC	CASTVQGSETQYF
-	TRBJ1-2	TRBV7-2	TRBD1	TGTGCCAGCAGCCGGGGACAGGGCGAAAGCTACACCTTC	CASSRGQGESYTF
-	TRBJ1-6	TRBV5-1	-	TGCGCCAGCAGCTTGTCGGGGGAAAATTCACCCCTCCACTTT	CASSLSGENSPLHF
-	TRBJ1-2	TRBV7-9	TRBD1	TGTGCCAGCAGCATTGACAGGGGAGGCTACACCTTC	CASSIDRGGYTF
once	TRBJ1-3	TRBV7-8	-	TGTGCCAGCAGCTTATCCCGGGGCTCTGGAAACACCATATATTTT	CASSLSRGSGNTIYF
-	TRBJ1-2	TRBV6-5	-	TGTGCCAGCAGTTACTTGGGCAGGGGATCGGGCTACACCTTC	CASSYLGRGSGYTF
-	TRBJ2-5	TRBV20-1	TRBD2	TGCAGTGCTAGTCCGAGCGGGGTCCAAGAGACCCAGTACTTC	CSASPSGVQETQYF
-	TRBJ2-7	TRBV15	-	TGTGCCACCAGCAGTGCACAAGTTTCCGAGCAGTACTTC	CATSSAQVSEQYF
-	TRBJ1-1	TRBV5-4	TRBD1	TGTGCCAGCAGCCGGGACAGGGGGCTTGGTGAAGCTTTCTTT	CASSRDRGLGEAFF
-	TRBJ2-7	TRBV5-1	-	TGCGCCAGCAGCTTGAGGGACACCCAGTACTTC	CASSLRDTQYF
-	TRBJ2-3	TRBV11-2	TRBD2	TGTGCCAGCAGCTTAGCTGGTCTAGCGGTTGGGGATACGCAGTATTTT	CASSLAGLAVGDTQYF
-	TRBJ1-4	TRBV6-5	-	TGTGCCAGCAGTTACGGGGGGGCTGGGGAAAAACTGTTTTTT	CASSYGGAGEKLFF
-	TRBJ1-1	TRBV6-5	-	TGTGCCAGCAGCGACGGGAGAGGGACCGAAGCTTTCTTT	CASSDGRGTEAFF
-	TRBJ1-4	TRBV9	-	TGTGCCAGCAGCCCCGGGTGGCCCTATAATGAAAAACTGTTTTTT	CASSPGWPYNEKLFF
-	TRBJ1-1	TRBV7-9	TRBD1	TGTGCCAGCAGCTTAGACGGGACAGGGAACACTGAAGCTTTCTTT	CASSLDGTGNTEAFF
-	TRBJ2-7	TRBV6-5	-	TGTGCCAGCAGTCTGGGGACTTTTGGCTCCTACGAGCAGTACTTC	CASSLGTFGSYEQYF
-	TRBJ2-4	TRBV4-1	-	TGCGCCAGCAGCCAAGATCAGGGTATACTAGCCAAAAACATTCAGTACTTC	CASSQDQGILAKNIQYF
-	TRBJ1-1	TRBV10-3	TRBD1	TGTGCCATCAGGACAGGGGGCGAGGGGTTTACTGAAGCTTTCTTT	CAIRTGGEGFTEAFF
-	TRBJ2-3	TRBV20-1	-	TGCAGTGCTAGTGGTGGGGGGGCCTTAGATACGCAGTATTTT	CSASGGGALDTQYF
-	TRBJ2-7	TRBV6-2/TRBV6-3	-	TGTGCCAGCAGTTACGCCCTGGGCAGGGGATCTCACGAGCAGTACTTC	CASSYALGRGSHEQYF
-	TRBJ1-2	TRBV4-2	-	TGTGCCAGCAGCCAAGACCAGAATCTGGGGACACTTCTTTATGGCTACACCTTC	CASSQDQNLGTLLYGYTF
-	TRBJ1-2	TRBV9	-	TGTGCCAGCAGCCTACAAACCGGGACAATCTATGGCTACACCTTC	CASSLQTGTIYGYTF